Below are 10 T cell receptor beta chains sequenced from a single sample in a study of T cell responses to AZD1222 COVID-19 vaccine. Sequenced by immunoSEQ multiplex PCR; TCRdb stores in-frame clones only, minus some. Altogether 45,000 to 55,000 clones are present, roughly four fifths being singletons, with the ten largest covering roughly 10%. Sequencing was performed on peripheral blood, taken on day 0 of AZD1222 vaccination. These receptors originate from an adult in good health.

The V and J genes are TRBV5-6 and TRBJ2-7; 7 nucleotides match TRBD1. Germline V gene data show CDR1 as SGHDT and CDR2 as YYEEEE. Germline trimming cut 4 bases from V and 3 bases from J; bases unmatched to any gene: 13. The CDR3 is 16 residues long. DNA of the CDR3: TGTGCCAGCAGCCTGTGGGCCGACAGGGTACTCTACGAGCAGTACTTC. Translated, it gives CASSLWADRVLYEQYF.

CDR3 region: CASSLAPGGSSYNEQFF. CDR3 bases: TGCGCCAGCAGCTTGGCGCCGGGCGGGAGCTCCTACAATGAGCAGTTCTTC. This chain joins TRBV5-1 and TRBJ2-1; 7 nucleotides match TRBD2. The junction had 6 bases not matched to a gene; V was cut back by 0 bases and J by 0 bases. CDR3 size: 17 residues. The V gene's germline CDR1 is SGHRS and CDR2 YFSETQ. The full variable domain, rest sourced from reference TRBV5-1 and TRBJ2-1, is KAGVTQTPRYLIKTRGQQVTLSCSPISGHRSVSWYQQTPGQGLQFLFEYFSETQRNKGNFPGRFSGRQFSNSRSEMNVSTLELGDSALYLCASSLAPGGSSYNEQFFGPGTRLTVL.

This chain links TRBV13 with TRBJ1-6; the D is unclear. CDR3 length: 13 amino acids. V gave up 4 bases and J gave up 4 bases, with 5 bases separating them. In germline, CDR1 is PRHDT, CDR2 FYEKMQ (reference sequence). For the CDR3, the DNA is TGTGCCAGCAGCTGGCCTTATAATTCACCCCTCCACTTT. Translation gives CASSWPYNSPLHF.

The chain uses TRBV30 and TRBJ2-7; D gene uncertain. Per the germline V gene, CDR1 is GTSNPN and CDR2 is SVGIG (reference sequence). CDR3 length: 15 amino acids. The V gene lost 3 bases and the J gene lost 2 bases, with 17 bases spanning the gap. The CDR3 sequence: CAWRRPGSPTYEQYF. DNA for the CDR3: TGTGCCTGGAGAAGACCCGGGTCGCCTACCTACGAGCAGTACTTC.

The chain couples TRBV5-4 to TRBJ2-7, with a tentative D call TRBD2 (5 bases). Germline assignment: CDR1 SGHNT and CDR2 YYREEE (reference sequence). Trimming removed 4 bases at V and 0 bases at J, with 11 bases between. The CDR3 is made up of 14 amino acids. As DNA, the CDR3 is TGTGCCAGCAGCGCCGGGATGTTCTCCTACGAGCAGTACTTC. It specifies CASSAGMFSYEQYF.

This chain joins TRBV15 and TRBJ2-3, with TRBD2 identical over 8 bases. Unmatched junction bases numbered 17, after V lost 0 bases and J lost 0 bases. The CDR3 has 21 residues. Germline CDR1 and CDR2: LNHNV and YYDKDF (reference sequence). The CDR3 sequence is CATSRERGGLAGYPSTDTQYF. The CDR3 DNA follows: TGTGCCACCAGCAGAGAACGGGGGGGGCTAGCGGGTTACCCCAGCACAGATACGCAGTATTTT.

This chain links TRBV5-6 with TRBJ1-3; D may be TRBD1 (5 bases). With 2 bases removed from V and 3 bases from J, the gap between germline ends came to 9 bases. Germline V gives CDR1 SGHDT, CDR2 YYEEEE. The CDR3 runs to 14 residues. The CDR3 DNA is TGTGCCAGCAGCTTCAGGGTATATGGAAACACCATATATTTT. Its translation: CASSFRVYGNTIYF.

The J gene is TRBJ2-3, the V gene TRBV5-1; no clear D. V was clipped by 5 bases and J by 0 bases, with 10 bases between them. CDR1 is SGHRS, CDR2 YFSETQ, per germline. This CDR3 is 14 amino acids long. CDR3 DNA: TGCGCCAGCAGAGAAGGGCACAGCACAGATACGCAGTATTTT. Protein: CASREGHSTDTQYF.

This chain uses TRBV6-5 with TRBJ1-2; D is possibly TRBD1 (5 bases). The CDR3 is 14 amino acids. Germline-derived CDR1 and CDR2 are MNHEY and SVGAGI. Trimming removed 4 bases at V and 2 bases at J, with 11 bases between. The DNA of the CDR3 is TGTGCCAGCAGTTTCCTCGCAGGGAACTATGGCTACACCTTC. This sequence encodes CASSFLAGNYGYTF.

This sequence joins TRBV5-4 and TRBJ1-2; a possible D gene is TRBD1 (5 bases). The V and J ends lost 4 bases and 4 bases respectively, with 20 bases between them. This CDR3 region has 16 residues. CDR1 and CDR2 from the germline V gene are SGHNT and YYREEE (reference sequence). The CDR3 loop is CASSPPDHQGFYGYTF. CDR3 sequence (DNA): TGTGCCAGCAGCCCCCCAGATCACCAGGGTTTCTATGGCTACACCTTC.